A single sample is the source of the 25 T cell receptor beta chains below, sequenced in a study of shared clonotypes between healthy human individuals. The repertoire was sequenced with immunoSEQ multiplex PCR; TCRdb's copy has only in-frame clones and lacks some. Of about 1 million clones listed, approximately 68% were seen once; the top ten hold around 1.5%. The specimen was memory CD4+ T cells sorted from blood. Subset denoted: CD45RA-negative fraction. These receptors were taken from a young man in good health.

The chain has TRBV29-1 and TRBJ1-2; D not certain. The germline V gene has CDR1 SQVTM and CDR2 ANQGSEA. The CDR3 spans 11 residues. V shed 6 bases and J shed 7 bases, with 12 bases lying between them. The CDR3 DNA sequence: TGCAGCGTCGGGAGCCAGACTGGCTACACCTTC. This codes for CSVGSQTGYTF.

The genes are TRBV6-6 and TRBJ2-3, with 12 bases matching TRBD2. V was pared by 6 bases and J by 1 base, with 5 bases of the junction left unmatched. This CDR3 comprises 16 residues. Germline CDR1 and CDR2: MNHNY and SVGAGI (reference sequence). CDR3 in DNA: TGTGCCAGCAGGCTAGCGGGGGGGCCGGGCACAGATACGCAGTATTTT. Translation: CASRLAGGPGTDTQYF.

This chain connects TRBV11-2 to TRBJ2-3; 13 nucleotides line up with TRBD2. V shed 5 bases and J 6 bases; nucleotides not matched to a gene: 11. There are 17 residues in the CDR3. Germline assignment: CDR1 SGHAT and CDR2 FQNNGV. CDR3 DNA sequence: TGTGCCAGCAGCCACGGACTAGCGGGAGTGGGGTTGGATACGCAGTATTTT. It yields the protein CASSHGLAGVGLDTQYF. Complete variable domain (other parts from reference TRBV11-2 and TRBJ2-3): EAGVAQSPRYKIIEKRQSVAFWCNPISGHATLYWYQQILGQGPKLLIQFQNNGVVDDSQLPKDRFSAERLKGVDSTLKIQPAKLEDSAVYLCASSHGLAGVGLDTQYFGPGTRLTVL.

The chain joins TRBV4-3 to TRBJ2-2, with D unclear. Trimming cost V 4 bases and J 6 bases, with 15 bases left between them. Germline CDR1 LGHNA, CDR2 YSLEER. The CDR3 sequence is 15 residues long. Here the CDR3 DNA reads TGCGCCAGCAGCCCCCGTCAGTCGGCGGCCGGGGAGCTGTTTTTT. It is translated as CASSPRQSAAGELFF.

Remarks on this clone: At the DNA level, this CDR3 is encoded by other sequences in the same sample as well. The chain combines TRBV5-1 with TRBJ2-5; D is ambiguous. V was shortened by 0 bases and J by 4 bases, with 4 bases between the two germline ends. Germline lookup yields CDR1 SGHRS and CDR2 YFSETQ. The CDR3 extends over 12 amino acids. The CDR3 bases are TGCGCCAGCAGCTTGGCTCTAGAGACCCAGTACTTC. This gives the protein CASSLALETQYF. Filled out from reference TRBV5-1 and TRBJ2-5, the complete variable domain reads KAGVTQTPRYLIKTRGQQVTLSCSPISGHRSVSWYQQTPGQGLQFLFEYFSETQRNKGNFPGRFSGRQFSNSRSEMNVSTLELGDSALYLCASSLALETQYFGPGTRLLVL.

The V and J genes are TRBV27 and TRBJ2-7, with 14 bases fitting TRBD2. The CDR3 covers 16 residues. Per the germline V gene, CDR1 is MNHEY and CDR2 is SMNVEV (reference sequence). The junction had 4 bases not matched to a gene; V was cut back by 5 bases and J by 1 base. CDR3 sequence: CASSRLAGGLSYEQYF. CDR3 DNA: TGTGCCAGCAGTCGACTAGCGGGGGGGCTTTCCTACGAGCAGTACTTC.

This rearrangement joins TRBV28 to TRBJ1-6, with D hard to call. V gave up 6 bases and J gave up 8 bases, with 14 bases separating them. Germline V lookup: CDR1 MDHEN, CDR2 SYDVKM. The CDR3 is 14 amino acids. The CDR3 region is CASRPRPAYSPLHF. As DNA, the CDR3 is TGTGCCAGCAGACCCCGGCCTGCCTATTCACCCCTCCACTTT.

V usage is TRBV6-6 and J usage is TRBJ1-1; D unresolved. Germline assignment: CDR1 MNHNY and CDR2 SVGAGI (reference sequence). The CDR3 has 13 residues. With 5 bases removed from V and 0 bases from J, the gap between germline ends came to 7 bases. The CDR3 here is CASSAALNTEAFF. CDR3 DNA: TGTGCCAGCAGTGCCGCATTGAACACTGAAGCTTTCTTT.

The rearrangement uses TRBV6-6 and TRBJ2-3; D possibly matches TRBD1 or TRBD2 (5 bases each). The CDR3 is 13 amino acids. V shed 6 bases and J shed 2 bases, with 9 bases lying between them. Germline V gene lookup returns CDR1 MNHNY and CDR2 SVGAGI (reference sequence). CDR3 amino acids: CASRGRNTDTQYF. The CDR3 nucleotides are TGTGCCAGCAGGGGACGGAACACAGATACGCAGTATTTT.

The chain employs TRBV7-9 and TRBJ2-5; 7 bases line up with TRBD1. The junction had 14 bases not matched to a gene; V was cut back by 2 bases and J by 5 bases. This CDR3 region has 17 residues. Germline CDR1 is SEHNR and CDR2 is FQNEAQ (reference sequence). The CDR3 region is CASSLTSGGSIMETQYF. The CDR3 bases are TGTGCCAGCAGCTTAACCTCAGGGGGTAGTATAATGGAGACCCAGTACTTC.

The V call is TRBV7-2, the J call TRBJ1-2, with D tentatively TRBD1 (5 bases). The CDR3 is 14 amino acids. With 4 bases removed from V and 3 bases from J, the gap between germline ends came to 12 bases. Germline CDR1 SGHTA, CDR2 FQGNSA. The CDR3 here is CASSSRGEYYGYTF. DNA for the CDR3: TGTGCCAGCAGCTCCCGGGGGGAATACTATGGCTACACCTTC. Complete variable domain (other parts from reference TRBV7-2 and TRBJ1-2): GAGVSQSPSNKVTEKGKDVELRCDPISGHTALYWYRQSLGQGLEFLIYFQGNSAPDKSGLPSDRFSAERTGGSVSTLTIQRTQQEDSAVYLCASSSRGEYYGYTFGSGTRLTVV.

Comment on this clone: A much larger clone lies one base from this, so it may be a read error. The rearrangement uses TRBV5-5 and TRBJ2-3; D could derive from TRBD1 or TRBD2 (5 bases each). The CDR3 runs to 13 residues. CDR1 SGHKS and CDR2 YYEKEE come from the germline V gene (reference sequence). V was clipped by 4 bases and J by 2 bases, with 8 bases between them. CDR3 in amino acids: CASSRDHTDTQYF. CDR3 in DNA: TGTGCCAGCAGCCGGGACCACACAGATACGCAGTATTTT. The full variable domain, its missing parts supplied by reference TRBV5-5 and TRBJ2-3, is DAGVTQSPTHLIKTRGQQVTLRCSPISGHKSVSWYQQVLGQGPQFIFQYYEKEERGRGNFPDRFSARQFPNYSSELNVNALLLGDSALYLCASSRDHTDTQYFGPGTRLTVL.

This sequence joins TRBV10-3 and TRBJ2-3, with TRBD2 matching 11 bases. Germline lookup yields CDR1 ENHRY and CDR2 SYGVKD. The ends lost 6 bases at V and 2 bases at J; junction bases unmatched: 10. This CDR3 is 17 amino acids long. CDR3 in DNA: TGTGCCATCAGGCAACAACTAGCGGGGGCGATCACAGATACGCAGTATTTT. It encodes CAIRQQLAGAITDTQYF.

This clone was recorded only once. This chain uses TRBV4-3 with TRBJ2-5; D gene ambiguous. The DNA end is more similar to TRBJ2-7, so the J call may be wrong. CDR3 length: 14 residues. Germline values: CDR1 LGHNA, CDR2 YSLEER. In DNA form, the CDR3 reads TGCGCCAGCAGCCAAGAGCGAGGTCCCAACGAGCAGTACTTC. Protein product: CASSQERGPNEQYF.

The chain has TRBV19 and TRBJ1-5; TRBD1 might be the D (5 bases). CDR1 is LNHDA and CDR2 is SQIVND in the germline V gene (reference sequence). V was cut by 4 bases and J by 2 bases, with 12 bases left in between. The CDR3 runs to 15 residues. DNA for the CDR3: TGTGCCAGTAGTAATGATGGGGCGGGCAATCAGCCCCAGCATTTT. This encodes CASSNDGAGNQPQHF.

The V and J genes are TRBV4-3 and TRBJ2-1; either TRBD1 or TRBD2 may fit D (5 bases each). Germline values: CDR1 LGHNA, CDR2 YSLEER. V was pared by 1 base and J by 10 bases, with 20 bases between. This CDR3 is 16 amino acids long. Here the CDR3 DNA reads TGCGCCAGCAGCCAAGCCTGGGCAGAGGGGTTTCGGGAGCAGTTCTTC. It encodes CASSQAWAEGFREQFF.

This clone turned up a few times. The chain couples TRBV30 to TRBJ1-1; 11 bases are a match to TRBD1. V shed 2 bases and J 11 bases; nucleotides not matched to a gene: 7. This CDR3 has 13 residues. CDR1 and CDR2 from the germline V gene are GTSNPN and SVGIG (reference sequence). The CDR3 loop is CAWSLRDRGNAFF. The CDR3 nucleotides are TGTGCCTGGAGTCTCCGGGACAGGGGGAATGCTTTCTTT. The whole variable domain, remainder taken from reference TRBV30 and TRBJ1-1, is SQTIHQWPATLVQPVGSPLSLECTVEGTSNPNLYWYRQAAGRGLQLLFYSVGIGQISSEVPQNLSASRPQDRQFILSSKKLLLSDSGFYLCAWSLRDRGNAFFGQGTRLTVV.

V is TRBV20-1 and J is TRBJ2-5; TRBD1 aligns across 7 bases. Germline V gives CDR1 DFQATT, CDR2 SNEGSKA (reference sequence). The CDR3 length is 11 residues. J gave up 8 bases and V 5 bases, and 5 bases lay outside the gene matches. The CDR3 nucleotides are TGCAGTGCTCTCCAGGGGGTTACCCAGTACTTC. Protein product: CSALQGVTQYF.

This clone turned up a few times. This chain links TRBV30 with TRBJ1-4; TRBD1 agrees at 7 bases. This CDR3 comprises 14 residues. The germline V gene has CDR1 GTSNPN and CDR2 SVGIG (reference sequence). With V trimmed by 4 bases and J by 8 bases, 10 bases remained unmatched. CDR3 nucleotide sequence: TGTGCCTGGACATCAGGGGGAGGAGAAGAAAAACTGTTTTTT. Its protein is CAWTSGGGEEKLFF.

The genes are TRBV30 and TRBJ1-2; D gene ambiguous. Trimming took 8 bases from V and 2 from J, leaving 12 bases between them. This CDR3 is built from 12 residues. Germline lookup yields CDR1 GTSNPN and CDR2 SVGIG (reference sequence). CDR3 amino acids: CAREQGNYGYTF. Written as DNA, the CDR3 is TGTGCCCGGGAACAAGGGAACTATGGCTACACCTTC. Full variable domain (rest looked up from reference TRBV30 and TRBJ1-2): SQTIHQWPATLVQPVGSPLSLECTVEGTSNPNLYWYRQAAGRGLQLLFYSVGIGQISSEVPQNLSASRPQDRQFILSSKKLLLSDSGFYLCAREQGNYGYTFGSGTRLTVV.

This chain joins TRBV10-3 and TRBJ1-3, with 8 bases fitting TRBD1. The ends lost 4 bases at V and 8 bases at J; junction bases unmatched: 4. The CDR3 is 13 residues long. Germline CDR1 is ENHRY and CDR2 is SYGVKD. The chain's CDR3 is CAISADRVDTIYF. CDR3 DNA: TGTGCCATCAGTGCGGACAGGGTTGACACCATATATTTT.

Concerning this clone itself: A clone one base away is much larger, so this may be a read error. Other DNA sequences in the same sample also yield this CDR3. The chain employs TRBV7-2 and TRBJ2-3; D assignment may be TRBD1 or TRBD2 (6 bases each). The germline V gene has CDR1 SGHTA and CDR2 FQGNSA. CDR3 length: 14 residues. V lost 4 bases and J lost 2, with 10 bases in between. The CDR3 nucleotides are TGTGCCAGCAGCTCCGGGGGCCCCACAGATACGCAGTATTTT. This gives the protein CASSSGGPTDTQYF.

This chain links TRBV6-5 with TRBJ2-1; 7 bases line up with TRBD2. V gave up 5 bases and J gave up 10 bases; unmatched junction bases: 2. The CDR3 has 11 residues. CDR1 and CDR2 from the germline V gene are MNHEY and SVGAGI. The DNA of the CDR3 is TGTGCCAGCAGTATGGGGGGGGAGCAGTTCTTC. As protein: CASSMGGEQFF.

The chain carries TRBV5-6 and TRBJ2-4, with 9 bases matching TRBD1. V lost 6 bases to trimming and J lost 7 bases; unmatched junction nucleotides: 8. From germline, CDR1 is SGHDT and CDR2 YYEEEE. The CDR3 spans 14 residues. This chain's CDR3 is CASTPDRGGNIQYF. CDR3 DNA sequence: TGTGCCAGCACCCCTGACAGGGGGGGGAACATTCAGTACTTC.

This chain uses TRBV4-1 with TRBJ2-5, with D perhaps TRBD1 (5 bases). This CDR3 spans 13 amino acids. Trimming pared 3 bases from V and 1 base from J, leaving 6 bases between. Germline V gene sequence: CDR1 MGHRA, CDR2 YSYEKL. The CDR3 coding sequence is TGCGCCAGCAGCCATAGGGGCCAAGAGACCCAGTACTTC. Translated, it gives CASSHRGQETQYF.